The clone carrying this T cell receptor (beta chain) was observed many times. Antigen specificity is unknown. Researchers amplified the TCR beta CDR3 regions from RNA transcripts. HTBI primers were the set used in a first-round RT-PCR of the TCR CDR3. One entry per CDR3 protein, called by TCRdb with MiXCR from the multiplex PCR reads. The data hold a few hundred thousand distinct CDR3 sequences, with 15% to 20% observed a single time. The data originate from a study of T cells in Graves' hyperthyroidism and ophthalmopathy. In patients aged 18 to 65, hyperthyroidism was newly diagnosed, with duration under 2 months. From more than 8 ml of fresh peripheral blood, PBMCs were isolated. Study-wide points: Peripheral blood also featured most of the thyroid clonotypes expanded above 0.001.

V gave up 4 bases and J gave up 2 bases; unmatched junction bases: 7. CDR1 is MDHEN, CDR2 SYDVKM, per germline. This CDR3 is 16 amino acids long. Material for sequencing was blood. The gene calls are TRBV28 and TRBJ2-3, with 9 bases identical to TRBD2. This clonotype was obtained from a middle-aged man with Graves' hyperthyroidism. Written as DNA, the CDR3 is TGTGCCAGCAGTTCCCCTCCGGGACTAGCCACAGATACGCAGTATTTT. It translates to CASSSPPGLATDTQYF.